The 25 T cell receptor beta chains presented below share a single source sample, sequenced in a study of blood T cell repertoires in COVID-19. Sequencing used immunoSEQ multiplex PCR; TCRdb keeps in-frame clones, though not all of them. In the table there are around 200,000 clones, 88% of which are singletons. Sequencing was performed on PBMCs or T cells enriched from blood (not recorded which). These TCRs come from a woman aged 25 to 39 who had recovered from COVID-19.

The V and J genes are TRBV9 and TRBJ2-5; D remains ambiguous. Trimming removed 0 bases from V and 4 bases from J, with 10 bases in between. The CDR3 loop spans 14 amino acids. The V gene's germline CDR1 is SGDLS and CDR2 YYNGEE. The DNA for the CDR3 is TGTGCCAGCAGCGTAGGAGCCCCCGGAGAGACCCAGTACTTC. This gives the protein CASSVGAPGETQYF. The full variable domain, rest sourced from reference TRBV9 and TRBJ2-5, is DSGVTQTPKHLITATGQRVTLRCSPRSGDLSVYWYQQSLDQGLQFLIQYYNGEERAKGNILERFSAQQFPDLHSELNLSSLELGDSALYFCASSVGAPGETQYFGPGTRLLVL.

V usage is TRBV9 and J usage is TRBJ1-2, with a weak D call TRBD1 (5 bases). CDR1 is SGDLS and CDR2 is YYNGEE in the germline V gene. Trimming removed 0 bases at V and 8 bases at J, with 20 bases between. CDR3 length: 16 residues. CDR3 region: CASSVGPPRADQGYTF. CDR3 bases: TGTGCCAGCAGCGTAGGTCCACCCAGGGCGGATCAAGGCTACACCTTC. Drawing the rest from reference TRBV9 and TRBJ1-2, the complete variable domain is DSGVTQTPKHLITATGQRVTLRCSPRSGDLSVYWYQQSLDQGLQFLIQYYNGEERAKGNILERFSAQQFPDLHSELNLSSLELGDSALYFCASSVGPPRADQGYTFGSGTRLTVV.

The chain has TRBV3-1 (or the pseudogene TRBV3-2) and TRBJ1-2, with 7 bases matching TRBD1. The CDR3 is 14 residues long. The V gene end was trimmed by 8 bases and the J gene end by 0 bases; junction bases not matched to a gene: 6. Germline V gives CDR1 LGHDT, CDR2 YNNKEL (reference sequence). In DNA form, the CDR3 reads TGTGCCAGCGGAGGGGGCAGGACTAACTATGGCTACACCTTC. Encoded protein: CASGGGRTNYGYTF.

The chain employs TRBV5-6 and TRBJ1-2; weak D call: TRBD1 (5 bases). In germline, CDR1 is SGHDT, CDR2 YYEEEE. This CDR3 region has 16 residues. V was clipped by 7 bases and J by 8 bases, with 27 bases between them. The CDR3 loop is CASEKGQGNPSEGYTF. The CDR3 DNA reads as TGTGCCAGCGAAAAGGGGCAGGGAAATCCCAGTGAGGGCTACACCTTC.

The chain uses TRBV29-1 and TRBJ1-2; 7 nucleotides align to TRBD1. Germline assignment: CDR1 SQVTM and CDR2 ANQGSEA. J lost 4 bases, V lost 7 bases, and 12 bases had no gene match. The CDR3 is 14 amino acids. CDR3 in DNA: TGCAGCGGCGATTTCCAGGGGGTCGGCTATGGCTACACCTTC. Its protein is CSGDFQGVGYGYTF.

This chain connects TRBV12-3 or TRBV12-4 to TRBJ2-7; maybe TRBD2 (6 bases). The CDR3 has 11 residues. The ends were cut back, 4 bases at V and 10 bases at J, with 11 bases in the middle. The CDR3 reads CASSSEGPQYF. In nucleotides, the CDR3 is TGTGCCAGCAGTTCGGAGGGGCCACAGTACTTC.

Ten or more counts support this clone. The V call is TRBV5-1, the J call TRBJ1-1, with a possible D match to TRBD1 (6 bases). Trimming took off 8 bases at V and 1 base at J, with 12 bases between the two ends. The CDR3 has 13 residues. Per germline, CDR1 SGHRS and CDR2 YFSETQ. The CDR3 coding sequence is TGCGCCAGTACTACAGGGAAGAACACTGAAGCTTTCTTT. It encodes CASTTGKNTEAFF. Full variable domain (remainder filled in from reference TRBV5-1 and TRBJ1-1): KAGVTQTPRYLIKTRGQQVTLSCSPISGHRSVSWYQQTPGQGLQFLFEYFSETQRNKGNFPGRFSGRQFSNSRSEMNVSTLELGDSALYLCASTTGKNTEAFFGQGTRLTVV.

This rearrangement joins TRBV5-1 to TRBJ1-4, with D tentatively TRBD1 (6 bases). The CDR3 contains 16 residues. V dropped 1 base and J dropped 0 bases, with 10 bases sitting between them. CDR1 is SGHRS and CDR2 is YFSETQ in the germline V gene. Written as DNA, the CDR3 is TGCGCCAGCAGCTTGTGGGGGCCTTCAACTAATGAAAAACTGTTTTTT. Translated: CASSLWGPSTNEKLFF.

The chain combines TRBV7-3 with TRBJ2-7; 11 bases map to TRBD1. CDR3 length: 15 amino acids. Trimming removed 2 bases from V and 3 bases from J; junction bases left unmatched: 3. Germline V gene lookup returns CDR1 SGHTA and CDR2 FQGTGA. CDR3 DNA: TGTGCCAGCAGCTTAGGGGGACAGGGGGTCTACGAGCAGTACTTC. It is translated as CASSLGGQGVYEQYF.

The rearrangement links TRBV9 to TRBJ1-1, with TRBD1 matching over 9 bases. Trimming at V came to 0 bases and at J to 6 bases, leaving 6 bases not matched to a gene. Germline CDR1 and CDR2: SGDLS and YYNGEE. The CDR3 spans 15 residues. CDR3 DNA sequence: TGTGCCAGCAGCGTAGCCGGGACAGGGATTTCTGAAGCTTTCTTT. This gives the protein CASSVAGTGISEAFF.

The chain combines TRBV10-3 with TRBJ1-1; weak D call: TRBD1 (5 bases). The germline gives CDR1 ENHRY, CDR2 SYGVKD. This CDR3 has 11 amino acids. Deletions cut 4 bases from V and 7 bases from J, with 7 bases between. This CDR3 reads CAISGGGEAFF. The DNA for the CDR3 is TGTGCCATCAGTGGGGGGGGTGAAGCTTTCTTT.

The V call is TRBV4-2, the J call TRBJ1-4; 10 bases map to TRBD1. Germline loops: CDR1 LGHNA, CDR2 YNFKEQ. The CDR3 is 13 residues long. V was clipped by 6 bases and J by 6 bases; unmatched bases: 1. Here the CDR3 DNA reads TGTGCCAGCAGGGGGACAGGGGATGAAAAACTGTTTTTT. Translated: CASRGTGDEKLFF.

The V and J genes are TRBV29-1 and TRBJ1-2, with D possibly TRBD1 on 5 matching bases. V gave up 4 bases and J gave up 5 bases, with 14 bases separating them. Germline lookup yields CDR1 SQVTM and CDR2 ANQGSEA. This CDR3 has 13 residues. CDR3 sequence: CSVVQPGHYGYTF. The DNA for the CDR3 is TGCAGCGTTGTCCAACCAGGGCATTATGGCTACACCTTC.

The chain recombines TRBV7-3 with TRBJ2-2; 8 bases are shared with TRBD2. CDR3 length: 16 amino acids. The trim removed 4 bases at V and 1 base at J, leaving 5 bases unmatched. From germline, CDR1 is SGHTA and CDR2 FQGTGA. CDR3 bases: TGTGCCAGCAGCTCCCAGCGGGGGAGGAACACCGGGGAGCTGTTTTTT. It is translated as CASSSQRGRNTGELFF.

The chain has TRBV5-1 and TRBJ2-3, with 7 bases matching TRBD2. The trim removed 6 bases at V and 2 bases at J, leaving 6 bases unmatched. There are 14 residues in the CDR3. Germline CDR1 and CDR2: SGHRS and YFSETQ. CDR3 loop: CASNSGAYTDTQYF. For the CDR3, the DNA is TGCGCCAGCAACAGCGGGGCGTACACAGATACGCAGTATTTT. The full variable domain, its missing parts supplied by reference TRBV5-1 and TRBJ2-3, is KAGVTQTPRYLIKTRGQQVTLSCSPISGHRSVSWYQQTPGQGLQFLFEYFSETQRNKGNFPGRFSGRQFSNSRSEMNVSTLELGDSALYLCASNSGAYTDTQYFGPGTRLTVL.

The chain has TRBV27 and TRBJ1-5; D not certain. The V end lost 1 base, the J end lost 4 bases, and 8 bases lay between the germline ends. Germline values: CDR1 MNHEY, CDR2 SMNVEV (reference sequence). The CDR3 is 14 amino acids. CDR3 in amino acids: CASSLFADNQPQHF. In DNA form, the CDR3 reads TGTGCCAGCAGTTTATTCGCAGATAATCAGCCCCAGCATTTT.

The chain combines TRBV4-1 with TRBJ2-7; 7 bases map to TRBD1. The CDR3 spans 15 residues. V lost 2 bases to trimming and J lost 3 bases; unmatched junction nucleotides: 7. Germline CDR1 and CDR2: MGHRA and YSYEKL. CDR3 sequence: CASSQQPTGDYEQYF. The DNA of the CDR3 is TGCGCCAGCAGCCAACAACCCACAGGGGACTACGAGCAGTACTTC.

The chain uses TRBV25-1 and TRBJ1-2, with D maybe TRBD1 (6 bases). From germline, CDR1 is MGHDK and CDR2 SYGVNS. V dropped 3 bases and J dropped 1 base, with 6 bases sitting between them. This CDR3 comprises 13 residues. CDR3 in DNA: TGTGCCAGCAGTGACAGGGGTAACTATGGCTACACCTTC. Its translation: CASSDRGNYGYTF.

The V and J genes are TRBV7-2 and TRBJ2-2; D is possibly TRBD2 (6 bases). Germline-derived CDR1 and CDR2 are SGHTA and FQGNSA. Deletions cut 5 bases from V and 0 bases from J, with 13 bases between. This CDR3 has 16 residues. CDR3 nucleotide sequence: TGTGCCAGCAGCCCACACGGGGGAGCGAACACCGGGGAGCTGTTTTTT. Encoded protein: CASSPHGGANTGELFF.

V is TRBV7-9 and J is TRBJ1-5; D call uncertain. The CDR3 runs 13 residues. Germline CDR1 is SEHNR and CDR2 is FQNEAQ (reference sequence). With 0 bases removed from V and 5 bases from J, the gap between germline ends came to 5 bases. CDR3 in amino acids: CASSLAEDQPQHF. CDR3 DNA: TGTGCCAGCAGCTTAGCAGAGGATCAGCCCCAGCATTTT.

The table lists this clone with a count of one. The chain is built from TRBV24-1 and TRBJ2-3, with a tentative D call TRBD2 (7 bases). The CDR3 extends over 13 amino acids. V was cut by 4 bases and J by 6 bases, with 10 bases left in between. CDR1 and CDR2 from the germline V gene are KGHDR and SFDVKD. As DNA, the CDR3 is TGTGCCACCAGTGAGGGGGGGGCGGATACGCAGTATTTT. This encodes CATSEGGADTQYF.

The chain couples TRBV19 to TRBJ1-5; TRBD1 matches at 7 bases. The CDR3 sequence is 17 residues long. Per the germline V gene, CDR1 is LNHDA and CDR2 is SQIVND (reference sequence). Trimming cost V 1 base and J 1 base; bases outside gene matches: 7. This CDR3 reads CASSIGQGLRSNQPQHF. For the CDR3, the DNA is TGTGCCAGTAGTATAGGACAGGGACTGAGAAGCAATCAGCCCCAGCATTTT.

CDR3 bases: TGTGCCAGCAGTTTAGGAGGGAGTGGCTACACCTTC. Translated, it gives CASSLGGSGYTF. The chain carries TRBV12-3 or TRBV12-4 and TRBJ1-2; D not resolved. Between the trimmed V and J ends, which lost 1 base and 7 bases, there was a span of 7 bases. This CDR3 is 12 amino acids long.

The CDR3 nucleotides read TGTGCCAGCAGCGCGGGGACAGGGGTCGGAAACACCATATATTTT. It encodes CASSAGTGVGNTIYF. The chain recombines TRBV9 with TRBJ1-3; 10 nucleotides line up with TRBD1. J lost 4 bases, V lost 3 bases, and 4 bases had no gene match. The germline V gene encodes CDR1 SGDLS and CDR2 YYNGEE. The CDR3 covers 15 residues.

The chain recombines TRBV7-2 with TRBJ1-2, with TRBD1 as a possible D gene (5 bases). The germline V and J ends were trimmed by 3 bases and 3 bases, with 14 bases remaining between them. The CDR3 extends over 15 amino acids. Germline CDR1 is SGHTA and CDR2 is FQGNSA. Here the CDR3 reads CASSFWGRQDYGYTF. CDR3 DNA sequence: TGTGCCAGCAGCTTCTGGGGCCGTCAAGACTATGGCTACACCTTC.